This TCR beta chain was obtained from a study of T cell responses to AZD1222 COVID-19 vaccine. Study details: Second-dose intervals near 4 or 12 weeks were combined.

The method was immunoSEQ multiplex PCR; TCRdb's version includes in-frame clones alone and lacks a portion of them. The sample includes some 150,000 clones, roughly 91% of them seen just once. Study-wide points: Donor demographics were predominantly white British with a female majority; clonal diversity may be underestimated. Of spike-specific TCRs, nearly half reportedly target regions left unmutated in variants.

For this clone: The antigen remains undetermined.

The sequencing here drew on peripheral blood, taken on day 0 of AZD1222 vaccination. This clonotype originated in an adult in good health.

CDR3 amino acids: CASSAGGRTEAFF. The CDR3 DNA sequence: TGTGCCAGCAGTGCCGGGGGGCGGACTGAAGCTTTCTTT. V and J are TRBV4-2 and TRBJ1-1; weak D call: TRBD1 (6 bases). The V gene's germline CDR1 is LGHNA and CDR2 YNFKEQ. The CDR3 is 13 amino acids. V lost 6 bases to trimming and J lost 5 bases, with 13 bases between them.